This TCR beta chain was captured by sequencing in a study of radiotherapy plus CTLA-4 blockade in lung cancer. About the study: Objective responses were seen in 18% of patients, disease control in approximately 29%.

Study conclusions and caveats: Reports identified early blood T cell clone dynamics, with interferon-beta, as the best response predictor.

Method: immunoSEQ multiplex PCR; TCRdb's copy keeps in-frame clones and lacks some. The sample holds tens of thousands of clones, 70% to 85% seen once. The V gene's germline CDR1 is SGHRS and CDR2 YFSETQ. The V end was cut by 3 bases, the J end by 2 bases, with 6 bases between. The CDR3 sequence is 14 residues long. This clone was counted a single time. Its specificity is unknown. The rearrangement links TRBV5-1 to TRBJ1-6; D not resolved. This sequence originates from a human donor with non-small cell lung cancer who had stable disease on radiotherapy plus ipilimumab. Sequenced here: peripheral blood, sampled from a patient treated with radiotherapy plus ipilimumab. The CDR3 is CASSSDTYNSPLHF. CDR3 in DNA: TGCGCCAGCAGCTCTGACACCTATAATTCACCCCTCCACTTT.